This TCR beta chain was recovered during a study of shared clonotypes between healthy human individuals. In the case of this clone: Antigen unknown.

In the naive CD8 group, cells lacked CD45RO and were positively selected for CCR7, so terminally differentiated effector memory CD45RA+ cells were left out. Study results and limitations: The study generally estimated greater richness for naive than memory subsets. Some naive CD4 clonotypes, approximately 4.5%, turned up in common across a handful of donors.

Method: immunoSEQ multiplex PCR; TCRdb's copy keeps in-frame clones and lacks some. The sample lists around 2,000,000 clones; roughly 94% were seen once. The CDR3 has 15 amino acids. V dropped 4 bases and J dropped 10 bases, with 18 bases sitting between them. Looked up from germline, CDR1 is SGHNT and CDR2 is YYREEE (reference sequence). The specimen sequenced was naive CD8+ T cells sorted from blood. The receptor was isolated from a man between 18 and 29 years old in good health. This rearrangement joins TRBV5-4 to TRBJ1-6, with D maybe TRBD1 (5 bases). CDR3 in DNA: TGTGCCAGCAGCCTCCTGGGGTTTGGGGGATCACCCCTCCACTTT. As protein: CASSLLGFGGSPLHF.